One sample yielded the 13 T cell receptor beta chains listed below, sequenced in a study of shared clonotypes between healthy human individuals. Only in-frame clones appear in the TCRdb table, and some are missing; sequencing was by immunoSEQ multiplex PCR. The data contain about 1.4 million clones, roughly 96% of them singletons. Source material: naive CD4+ T cells sorted from blood. As to subset: CD45RA+ positively selected. These receptors originate from a man in his thirties or forties in good health.

This clone was observed once. This sequence joins TRBV5-5 and TRBJ2-5; D is perhaps TRBD2 (6 bases). This CDR3 contains 15 residues. CDR1 is SGHKS and CDR2 is YYEKEE in the germline V gene (reference sequence). Trimming pared 4 bases from V and 5 bases from J, leaving 18 bases between. CDR3 bases: TGTGCCAGCAGCGTAGTAGCGGTGGTTGGGGAGACCCAGTACTTC. It specifies CASSVVAVVGETQYF.

CDR3 nucleotides: TGCGCCAGCAGCTCGACACCTCTTTATGGAAACACCATATATTTT. This translates into CASSSTPLYGNTIYF. J is TRBJ1-3 and V is TRBV5-1, with D unresolved. This CDR3 is 15 amino acids long. Per the germline V gene, CDR1 is SGHRS and CDR2 is YFSETQ. The V and J ends lost 3 bases and 3 bases respectively, with 13 bases between them.

J is TRBJ2-1 and V is TRBV28; D remains unclear. The germline gives CDR1 MDHEN, CDR2 SYDVKM. This CDR3 has 15 amino acids. With 6 bases removed from V and 0 bases from J, the gap between germline ends came to 12 bases. CDR3 coding DNA: TGTGCCAGCAGATCTGCTGGGGACTCCTACAATGAGCAGTTCTTC. Residues: CASRSAGDSYNEQFF.

The J gene is TRBJ2-1, the V gene TRBV7-6, with D possibly TRBD1 on 7 matching bases. This CDR3 has 16 residues. CDR1 and CDR2 from the germline V gene are SGHVS and FNYEAQ. V gave up 5 bases and J gave up 3 bases, with 17 bases separating them. In DNA, the CDR3 is TGTGCCAGCAGCAAGGGGGCAGCGGGCCTCTACAATGAGCAGTTCTTC. Amino acid sequence: CASSKGAAGLYNEQFF.

This clone was seen once. This specimen includes other DNA sequences encoding the same CDR3. The rearrangement uses TRBV7-9 and TRBJ2-2; D is ambiguous. V lost 5 bases, J lost 4 bases, and 8 bases lay in between. The germline V gene has CDR1 SEHNR and CDR2 FQNEAQ (reference sequence). There are 13 residues in the CDR3. The CDR3 region has the DNA TGTGCCAGCAGCCTCCTTGGCACCGGGGAGCTGTTTTTT. The encoded protein is CASSLLGTGELFF.

Worth noting for this clone: The sample carries other DNA sequences with the same CDR3. The chain couples TRBV5-1 to TRBJ2-3; D unresolved. Deletions cut 0 bases from V and 1 base from J, with 6 bases between. The length of the CDR3 is 14 residues. Germline V gives CDR1 SGHRS, CDR2 YFSETQ. The CDR3 sequence: CASSLAVGTDTQYF. CDR3 coding DNA: TGCGCCAGCAGCTTGGCCGTGGGCACAGATACGCAGTATTTT.

This clone was counted once. V usage is TRBV29-1 and J usage is TRBJ2-7, with a tentative D call TRBD2 (6 bases). V lost 1 base to trimming and J lost 2 bases, with 9 bases between them. The CDR3 loop spans 13 amino acids. Germline V gene sequence: CDR1 SQVTM, CDR2 ANQGSEA. CDR3 protein: CSVEVREPYEQYF. DNA for the CDR3: TGCAGCGTTGAAGTGCGGGAACCCTACGAGCAGTACTTC.

The chain couples TRBV19 to TRBJ2-5; no firm D call. Between the trimmed V and J ends, which lost 2 bases and 7 bases, there was a span of 8 bases. In germline, CDR1 is LNHDA, CDR2 SQIVND (reference sequence). The length of the CDR3 is 12 residues. The CDR3 region has the DNA TGTGCCAGTAGTATAACCACCGGGACCCAGTACTTC. It codes for CASSITTGTQYF.

The rearrangement uses TRBV6-5 and TRBJ2-7; D uncertain. Germline CDR1 is MNHEY and CDR2 is SVGAGI. Trimming took off 6 bases at V and 0 bases at J, with 3 bases between the two ends. The CDR3 is made up of 11 amino acids. The DNA of the CDR3 is TGTGCCAGCAGATTCTCCTACGAGCAGTACTTC. This translates into CASRFSYEQYF.

J is TRBJ2-3 and V is TRBV7-2; D not resolved. CDR1 is SGHTA, CDR2 FQGNSA, per germline. The CDR3 runs 13 residues. V gave up 2 bases and J gave up 6 bases, with 9 bases separating them. The DNA of the CDR3 is TGTGCCAGCAGCTTATGGCCCGGGGATACGCAGTATTTT. This encodes CASSLWPGDTQYF.

The V call is TRBV6-4, the J call TRBJ2-2; TRBD2 agrees at 11 bases. The CDR3 extends over 18 amino acids. The junction had 12 bases not matched to a gene; V was cut back by 4 bases and J by 5 bases. Germline values: CDR1 MRHNA, CDR2 SNTAGT. The CDR3 DNA reads as TGTGCCAGCAGTGCCTCACTAGCGGGAGATGTCCGGACCGGGGAGCTGTTTTTT. This encodes CASSASLAGDVRTGELFF.

The V gene is TRBV30, the J gene TRBJ2-1; 7 bases are shared with TRBD2. The V gene end was trimmed by 3 bases and the J gene end by 2 bases; junction bases not matched to a gene: 7. The CDR3 totals 15 residues. CDR1 is GTSNPN, CDR2 SVGIG, per germline (reference sequence). CDR3 residues: CAWRPIAGPYNEQFF. CDR3 DNA: TGTGCCTGGAGACCAATAGCGGGTCCCTACAATGAGCAGTTCTTC.

V gene TRBV18 combines with J gene TRBJ1-4; 9 nucleotides line up with TRBD1. Looked up from germline, CDR1 is KGHSH and CDR2 is LQKENI. The CDR3 runs to 18 residues. V trimming: 3 bases; J trimming: 0 bases; junction bases outside the gene matches: 8. CDR3 protein: CASSPSRTGDATNEKLFF. The CDR3 nucleotides are TGTGCCAGCTCACCCAGCCGGACAGGGGATGCAACTAATGAAAAACTGTTTTTT.